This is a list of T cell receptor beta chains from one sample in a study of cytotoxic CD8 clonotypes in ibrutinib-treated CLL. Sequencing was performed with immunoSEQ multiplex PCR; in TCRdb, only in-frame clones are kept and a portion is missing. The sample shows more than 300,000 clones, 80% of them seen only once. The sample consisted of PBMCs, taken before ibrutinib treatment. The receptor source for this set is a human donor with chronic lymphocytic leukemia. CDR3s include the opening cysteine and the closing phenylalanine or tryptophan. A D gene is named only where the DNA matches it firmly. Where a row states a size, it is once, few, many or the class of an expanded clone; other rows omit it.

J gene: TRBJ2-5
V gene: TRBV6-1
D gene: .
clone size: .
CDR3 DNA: TGTGCCAGCAGTGAAGCGGACCTGAAAGAGACCCAGTACTTC
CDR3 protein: CASSEADLKETQYF

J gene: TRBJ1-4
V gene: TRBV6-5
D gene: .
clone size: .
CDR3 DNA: TGTGCCAGCAGTCTACAGGGTTGGGAAAAACTGTTTTTT
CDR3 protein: CASSLQGWEKLFF

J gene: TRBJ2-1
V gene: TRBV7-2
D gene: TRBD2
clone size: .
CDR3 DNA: TGTGCCAGCGGAGATGCGGGAGGGTCCTACAATGAGCAGTTCTTC
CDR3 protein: CASGDAGGSYNEQFF

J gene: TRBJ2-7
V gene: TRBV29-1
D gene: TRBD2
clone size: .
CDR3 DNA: TGCAGCGTAGAAGGACTAGCGGGAGGGTGGTACGAGCAGTACTTC
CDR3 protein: CSVEGLAGGWYEQYF

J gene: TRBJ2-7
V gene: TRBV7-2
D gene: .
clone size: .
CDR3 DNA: TGTGCCAGCAGCTTAATCACTAGTCGGGGCTACGAGCAGTACTTC
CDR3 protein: CASSLITSRGYEQYF

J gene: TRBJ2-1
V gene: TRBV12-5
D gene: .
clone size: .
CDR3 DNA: TGTGCTAGTGGTTTCAGTCTATTAGGTCTCTCTTACAATGAGCAGTTCTTC
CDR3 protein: CASGFSLLGLSYNEQFF

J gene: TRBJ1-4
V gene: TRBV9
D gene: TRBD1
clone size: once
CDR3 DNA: TGTGCCAGCAGCGGACAGGGATCGTCTAATGAAAAACTGTTTTTT
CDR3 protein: CASSGQGSSNEKLFF

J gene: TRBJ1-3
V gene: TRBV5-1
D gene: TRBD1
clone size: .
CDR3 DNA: TGCGCCAGCAGCTTGCTCGGGACAGGAGCAGGAAACACCATATATTTT
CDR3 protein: CASSLLGTGAGNTIYF

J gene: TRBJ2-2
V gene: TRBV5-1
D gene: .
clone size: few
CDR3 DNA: TGCGCCAGCAGCTTGGCAGGGAACGCGCGGGAGCTGTTTTTT
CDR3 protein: CASSLAGNARELFF

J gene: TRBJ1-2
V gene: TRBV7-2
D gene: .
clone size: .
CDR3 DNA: TGTGCCAGCAGCTTAGTCAGGTTGGGCTATGGCTACACCTTC
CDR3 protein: CASSLVRLGYGYTF

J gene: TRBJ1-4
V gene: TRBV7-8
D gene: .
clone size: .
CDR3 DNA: TGTGCCAGCAGCCAGACCCTTAGGACAGATCCCTCTAATGAAAAACTGTTTTTT
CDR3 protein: CASSQTLRTDPSNEKLFF

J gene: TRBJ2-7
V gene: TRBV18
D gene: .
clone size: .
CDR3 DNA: TGTGCCAGCTCACCACCAAAGACCCCGTACGAGCAGTACTTC
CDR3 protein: CASSPPKTPYEQYF

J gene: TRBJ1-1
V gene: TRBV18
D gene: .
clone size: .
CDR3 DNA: TGTGCCAGCTCACCCCCCACGGCGGTAGGGACTGAAGCTTTCTTT
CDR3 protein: CASSPPTAVGTEAFF

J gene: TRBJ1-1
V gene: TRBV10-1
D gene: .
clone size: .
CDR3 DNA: TGCGCCAGCAGTCTCAGGGGCGCGAACACTGAAGCTTTCTTT
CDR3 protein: CASSLRGANTEAFF

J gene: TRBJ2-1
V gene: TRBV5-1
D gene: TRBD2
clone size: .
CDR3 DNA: TGCGCCAGCAGCACCGGGACTAGGTCGGTCGATGAGCAGTTCTTC
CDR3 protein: CASSTGTRSVDEQFF

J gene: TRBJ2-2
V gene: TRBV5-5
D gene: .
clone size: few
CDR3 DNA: TGTGCCAGCAGCTTAGGACATGTATCCGGGGAGCTGTTTTTT
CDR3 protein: CASSLGHVSGELFF

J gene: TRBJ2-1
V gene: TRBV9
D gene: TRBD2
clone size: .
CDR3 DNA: TGTGCCAGCAGCCCCGCTAGCGGGAGCTACAATGAGCAGTTCTTC
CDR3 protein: CASSPASGSYNEQFF

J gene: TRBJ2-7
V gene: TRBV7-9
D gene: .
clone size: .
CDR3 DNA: TGTGCCAGCAGCTCATGGACTGATACCTACGAGCAGTACTTC
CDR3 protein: CASSSWTDTYEQYF